This T cell receptor beta chain was captured in a study of blood T cell repertoires in COVID-19. Clones were read by immunoSEQ multiplex PCR, and TCRdb kept only the in-frame ones, dropping some. The data show 130,000 to 150,000 clones, approximately 84% seen once. Germline loops: CDR1 SGHDT, CDR2 YYEEEE. Trimming stripped 5 bases from V and 0 bases from J, with 15 bases between. This CDR3 region has 16 residues. This clonotype originated in a woman between 55 and 75 years old with acute or convalescent COVID-19. This chain links TRBV5-6 with TRBJ2-1; a possible D gene is TRBD1 (6 bases). Sequenced: peripheral blood. The CDR3 is CASSAATGRSYNEQFF. The CDR3 DNA reads as TGTGCCAGCAGTGCGGCCACAGGGCGCTCCTACAATGAGCAGTTCTTC.